What follows describes a single T cell receptor beta chain. The target antigen is unknown. Clones were sequenced by immunoSEQ multiplex PCR, and TCRdb holds only the in-frame ones, with some missing. Here the sample spans 130,000 to 150,000 clones, less than 90% being singletons. These data belong to a study of cytomegalovirus exposure and HLA in healthy donors. General observations from the study: The investigators catalogued 150 to 200 TCR beta chains as cytomegalovirus-associated.

The receptor was derived from a man younger than 30 in good health and CMV-seronegative. Source material: PBMCs.

CDR3 region: CASSQEFLGPSSYNEQFF. CDR3 DNA: TGTGCCAGCAGCCAAGAGTTTTTGGGCCCGAGCTCCTACAATGAGCAGTTCTTC. The rearrangement uses TRBV4-2 and TRBJ2-1; D is undetermined. The V gene's germline CDR1 is LGHNA and CDR2 YNFKEQ. V gave up 0 bases and J gave up 0 bases, with 15 bases separating them. The CDR3 is 18 amino acids.